The 19 T cell receptor beta chains below come from one sample, sequenced in a study of cytomegalovirus exposure and HLA in healthy donors (TCRdb year 2017). The protocol used for the library was the immunoSEQ multiplex PCR assay. For the multiplex PCR, a mixture combining 60 forward primers for TCR Vbeta segments and 13 reverse primers for TCR Jbeta segments was used. TCRdb provides this immuneACCESS table in a form limited to in-frame rearrangements. Some clones are lacking; in checked studies, under half of them reflect an unresolved V gene, and why the rest are absent is not known. The sample data list roughly 150,000 clones, and approximately 88% of these were observed just once. Around 1.4% of the sample is taken by the ten largest. The specimen sequenced was PBMCs. These receptors all come from a woman aged 18-30 years in good health and CMV-seronegative.

The gene calls are TRBV25-1 and TRBJ1-4; the match to TRBD1 covers 7 bases. The junction had 6 bases not matched to a gene; V was cut back by 11 bases and J by 0 bases. Germline V gene sequence: CDR1 MGHDK, CDR2 SYGVNS. This CDR3 is 14 amino acids long. The CDR3 nucleotides read TGTGCCTTTACAGGGGCCGCAACTAATGAAAAACTGTTTTTT. Amino acid sequence: CAFTGAATNEKLFF. Based on the CDR3 plus reference TRBV25-1 and TRBJ1-4, the full variable domain is EADIYQTPRYLVIGTGKKITLECSQTMGHDKMYWYQQDPGMELHLIHYSYGVNSTEKGDLSSESTVSRIRTEHFPLTLESARPSHTSQYLCAFTGAATNEKLFFGSGTQLSVL.

This clone was picked up a small number of times. V usage is TRBV19 and J usage is TRBJ2-2, with TRBD2 matching over 8 bases. CDR1 is LNHDA and CDR2 is SQIVND in the germline V gene (reference sequence). J lost 5 bases, V lost 3 bases, and 2 bases had no gene match. The CDR3 is 14 residues long. The CDR3 region has the DNA TGTGCCAGTAGTATTGGCGGGGGGACCGGGGAGCTGTTTTTT. This gives the protein CASSIGGGTGELFF.

The J gene is TRBJ2-7, the V gene TRBV11-3; perhaps TRBD2 as D (6 bases). Germline V lookup: CDR1 SGHNT, CDR2 YENEEA. V was clipped by 2 bases and J by 5 bases, with 13 bases between them. The CDR3 is 14 residues long. The CDR3 here is CASSLHRGTNEQYF. The CDR3 nucleotides read TGTGCCAGCAGCTTACATCGGGGGACCAACGAGCAGTACTTC.

The J gene is TRBJ1-5, the V gene TRBV19; 7 bases are a match to TRBD1. Germline CDR1 is LNHDA and CDR2 is SQIVND (reference sequence). The junction had 7 bases not matched to a gene; V was cut back by 4 bases and J by 4 bases. The CDR3 sequence is 15 residues long. The CDR3 nucleotides read TGTGCCAGTAGTAGGGAACAGGGGTCAAATCAGCCCCAGCATTTT. It yields the protein CASSREQGSNQPQHF.

This sequence joins TRBV6-1 and TRBJ2-6; possibly TRBD2 for D (5 bases). CDR3 length equals 18 residues. V lost 2 bases and J lost 1, with 15 bases in between. The germline V gene has CDR1 MNHNS and CDR2 SASEGT. The CDR3 loop is CASSERGGSPSGANVLTF. In DNA form, the CDR3 reads TGTGCCAGCAGTGAACGCGGTGGGAGTCCGTCTGGGGCCAACGTCCTGACTTTC.

Only a few counts were recorded for this clone. The rearrangement joins TRBV29-1 to TRBJ1-2, with D perhaps matching TRBD1 (5 bases). The CDR3 is 14 residues long. The ends were cut back, 6 bases at V and 7 bases at J, with 21 bases in the middle. From germline, CDR1 is SQVTM and CDR2 ANQGSEA. The DNA for the CDR3 is TGCAGCGTCGACTCCCCCTGGGGGGGGATTGGCTACACCTTC. This gives the protein CSVDSPWGGIGYTF. Full variable domain (rest looked up from reference TRBV29-1 and TRBJ1-2): SAVISQKPSRDICQRGTSLTIQCQVDSQVTMMFWYRQQPGQSLTLIATANQGSEATYESGFVIDKFPISRPNLTFSTLTVSNMSPEDSSIYLCSVDSPWGGIGYTFGSGTRLTVV.

The count of this clone is one. The rearrangement joins TRBV6-1 to TRBJ2-1; tentatively, D is TRBD1 (5 bases). V lost 4 bases and J lost 3, with 7 bases in between. Germline-derived CDR1 and CDR2 are MNHNS and SASEGT. This CDR3 comprises 13 residues. The CDR3 loop reads CASSGQYYNEQFF. The CDR3 DNA follows: TGTGCCAGCAGTGGACAGTACTACAATGAGCAGTTCTTC.

This chain joins TRBV10-3 and TRBJ2-7; 10 bases map to TRBD1. The CDR3 runs to 16 residues. J lost 5 bases, V lost 6 bases, and 13 bases had no gene match. Per germline, CDR1 ENHRY and CDR2 SYGVKD. CDR3 loop: CAISVFGDRGTDEQYF. DNA for the CDR3: TGTGCCATCAGCGTGTTCGGGGACAGGGGAACGGACGAGCAGTACTTC.

The rearrangement uses TRBV30 and TRBJ2-1; TRBD1 matches at 10 bases. Trimming removed 0 bases from V and 6 bases from J; junction bases left unmatched: 8. Germline CDR1 is GTSNPN and CDR2 is SVGIG (reference sequence). The CDR3 spans 16 residues. CDR3 residues: CAWSVPGTGVSNEQFF. CDR3 DNA: TGTGCCTGGAGTGTACCCGGGACAGGGGTCAGCAATGAGCAGTTCTTC.

V is TRBV6-6 and J is TRBJ2-2; 8 nucleotides match TRBD2. The CDR3 totals 13 residues. Germline CDR1 and CDR2: MNHNY and SVGAGI (reference sequence). The J segment lost 6 bases and the V segment lost 7 bases, leaving 4 bases of the junction unmatched. In nucleotides, the CDR3 is TGTGCCAGCATCCAAGCGGGGGCCGGGGAGCTGTTTTTT. Its translation is CASIQAGAGELFF.

This clone has a single count. The V and J genes are TRBV29-1 and TRBJ2-1; D possibly corresponds to TRBD1 (5 bases). This CDR3 contains 15 residues. Germline V CDR1 and CDR2: SQVTM, ANQGSEA. V was clipped by 1 base and J by 9 bases, with 19 bases between them. CDR3 in amino acids: CSVEANTGGRGEQFF. The CDR3 DNA reads as TGCAGCGTTGAAGCCAACACAGGTGGTAGAGGTGAGCAGTTCTTC.

This clone was seen a handful of times. The gene calls are TRBV7-8 and TRBJ1-2; tentative D call: TRBD1 (5 bases). Trimming stripped 2 bases from V and 3 bases from J, with 13 bases between. CDR1 is SGHVS and CDR2 is FQNEAQ in the germline V gene. The CDR3 totals 15 residues. The CDR3 bases are TGTGCCAGCAGCTTAAGGTCAGGGTTGGACTATGGCTACACCTTC. As protein: CASSLRSGLDYGYTF. The whole variable domain, filled in from reference TRBV7-8 and TRBJ1-2, reads GAGVSQSPRYKVAKRGQDVALRCDPISGHVSLFWYQQALGQGPEFLTYFQNEAQLDKSGLPSDRFFAERPEGSVSTLKIQRTQQEDSAVYLCASSLRSGLDYGYTFGSGTRLTVV.

CDR3 protein: CASSPQGVYEQYF. CDR3 in DNA: TGTGCCAGCTCACCACAGGGGGTCTACGAGCAGTACTTC. The chain is built from TRBV18 and TRBJ2-7; TRBD1 is a possible D gene (6 bases). CDR3 length: 13 residues. Trimming cost V 1 base and J 3 bases, with 7 bases left between them. CDR1 KGHSH and CDR2 LQKENI come from the germline V gene.

The chain carries TRBV6-5 and TRBJ2-1; 11 bases agree with TRBD2. V gave up 2 bases and J gave up 5 bases; unmatched junction bases: 5. Germline CDR1 is MNHEY and CDR2 is SVGAGI. This CDR3 has 16 amino acids. In nucleotides, the CDR3 is TGTGCCAGCAGTTACCAAGGGACTAGCGGCGACAATGAGCAGTTCTTC. Translating gives CASSYQGTSGDNEQFF.

The V gene is TRBV14, the J gene TRBJ1-1; D gene uncertain. Germline CDR1 reads SGHDN; CDR2 reads FVKESK. This CDR3 spans 17 amino acids. V shed 0 bases and J shed 2 bases, with 16 bases lying between them. The CDR3 nucleotides are TGTGCCAGCAGCCAAGATCTAGGCGGCCGCTTAAACACTGAAGCTTTCTTT. Translation: CASSQDLGGRLNTEAFF.

The J gene is TRBJ1-4, the V gene TRBV6-5, with D possibly matching TRBD1 (6 bases). Germline values: CDR1 MNHEY, CDR2 SVGAGI. The CDR3 length is 14 residues. Trimming stripped 8 bases from V and 0 bases from J, with 10 bases between. The CDR3 here is CASGTSATNEKLFF. In DNA, the CDR3 is TGTGCCAGCGGGACATCTGCAACTAATGAAAAACTGTTTTTT.

The chain recombines TRBV15 with TRBJ1-4; D unresolved. CDR1 LNHNV and CDR2 YYDKDF come from the germline V gene (reference sequence). V lost 0 bases and J 10 bases, leaving 9 bases between the germline ends. CDR3 size: 13 residues. CDR3: CATSREGAGKLFF. CDR3 DNA sequence: TGTGCCACCAGCAGAGAAGGTGCGGGAAAACTGTTTTTT.

In its sample, this clone was seen a few times. Other DNA sequences in the sample encode the same CDR3. The chain uses TRBV7-9 and TRBJ2-7, with 8 positions matching TRBD2. Germline V gene lookup returns CDR1 SEHNR and CDR2 FQNEAQ (reference sequence). V gave up 4 bases and J gave up 2 bases; unmatched junction bases: 4. The CDR3 extends over 14 amino acids. In DNA, the CDR3 is TGTGCCAGCAGCTCGTTCGGGGGGGCCTACGAGCAGTACTTC. Its translation is CASSSFGGAYEQYF. Using reference TRBV7-9 and TRBJ2-7 for the parts outside the CDR3, the full variable domain is DTGVSQNPRHKITKRGQNVTFRCDPISEHNRLYWYRQTLGQGPEFLTYFQNEAQLEKSRLLSDRFSAERPKGSFSTLEIQRTEQGDSAMYLCASSSFGGAYEQYFGPGTRLTVT.

The J gene is TRBJ1-1, the V gene TRBV5-6; D remains unclear. This CDR3 spans 11 amino acids. The germline V gene has CDR1 SGHDT and CDR2 YYEEEE. V was pared by 0 bases and J by 6 bases, with 3 bases between. CDR3 sequence: CASSLAAEAFF. CDR3 sequence (DNA): TGTGCCAGCAGCTTGGCTGCTGAAGCTTTCTTT.